The source of this T cell receptor (beta chain) is a study of cytomegalovirus exposure and HLA in healthy donors. Study conclusions and caveats: Most observed TCR sequences were rare, whereas some public TCRs were detected in many donors. As immune exposure information, only CMV serostatus was available.

V was pared by 0 bases and J by 8 bases, with 10 bases of the junction left unmatched. The germline V gene has CDR1 SGDLS and CDR2 YYNGEE. The CDR3 is 15 amino acids. Turning to this clone: Antigen: not known.

13 Jbeta primers and 60 Vbeta primers were used for the PCR. Generated by immunoSEQ multiplex PCR, the TCRdb table keeps only in-frame clones and is missing some. The data show around 150,000 clones, about 75% seen once. This clonotype was obtained from a female donor in good health and CMV-seronegative. Sequenced input: PBMCs. The V call is TRBV9, the J call TRBJ1-2, with 7 bases identical to TRBD1. The CDR3 DNA reads as TGTGCCAGCAGCGTAGCCTCAGGGACAGCTCCCGGCTACACCTTC. It specifies CASSVASGTAPGYTF.